This is a list of T cell receptor beta chains from one sample in a study of OX40 agonist ivuxolimab in advanced cancers. Here immunoSEQ multiplex PCR was the method, and the copy in TCRdb shows in-frame clones only, minus some. The sample shows tens of thousands of clones, about 85% of them seen only once. The sample in question was CD4+ or CD8+ T cells sorted from blood, obtained in a trial of the OX40 agonist ivuxolimab. These TCRs come from an adult with an advanced solid tumor such as melanoma, head and neck, liver or kidney cancer. Each CDR3 is given with its conserved first and last residue. D genes are given only for firm matches. Clone size is stated in some rows and not others, as once, few, many or a class when expanded.

CDR3 DNA	CDR3 protein	clone size	V gene	J gene	D gene
TGCGCCAGCAGCTCCGTAGCGGGAGCGTCCTACAATGAGCAGTTCTTC	CASSSVAGASYNEQFF	.	TRBV5-1	TRBJ2-1	TRBD2
TGTGCCAGTAGTATTAGCGGAAGCTCCTACAATGAGCAGTTCTTC	CASSISGSSYNEQFF	.	TRBV19	TRBJ2-1	.
TGTGCCAGCAGCGTAGCTAACCTAGCAGATACGCAGTATTTT	CASSVANLADTQYF	.	TRBV9	TRBJ2-3	.
TGTGCCAGCAGCCTTCGACAGGGAATAAAAGAAAAACTGTTTTTT	CASSLRQGIKEKLFF	.	TRBV27	TRBJ1-4	TRBD1
TGTGCCTGGACACCCAGTCCTGGACTCACGGGGGAGCTGTTTTTT	CAWTPSPGLTGELFF	.	TRBV30	TRBJ2-2	.
TGTGCCAGCAGCTTGGGGCCTAGCGGGATGAACGGGGAGCTGTTTTTT	CASSLGPSGMNGELFF	.	TRBV5-6	TRBJ2-2	TRBD2
TGTGCCAGCTCCGTGGCAGGGACGGAGAATTCACCCCTCCACTTT	CASSVAGTENSPLHF	.	TRBV6-1	TRBJ1-6	.
TGTGCCAGCAGCCTGGGGCAGAGCTCCTACGAGCAGTACTTC	CASSLGQSSYEQYF	.	TRBV11-2	TRBJ2-7	.
TGTGCCAGCAGCTTAGGGGGGAGAGGGACCGGGGAGCTGTTTTTT	CASSLGGRGTGELFF	.	TRBV7-9	TRBJ2-2	.
TGTGCCAGTAGTATAGGAGGAGGGGTCTCCTACGAGCAGTACTTC	CASSIGGGVSYEQYF	.	TRBV19	TRBJ2-7	.
TGTGCCAGCAGCCAGGAGGACAGTGACTCTACCGGGGAGCTGTTTTTT	CASSQEDSDSTGELFF	.	TRBV4-2	TRBJ2-2	.
TGTGCCAGCAGCAGGGTCGCCGGGGAGCTGTTTTTT	CASSRVAGELFF	.	TRBV6-1	TRBJ2-2	.
TGTGCCAGCAGCTTGTGGATGAACACTGAAGCTTTCTTT	CASSLWMNTEAFF	.	TRBV5-5	TRBJ1-1	.
TGTGCCATCAGTGATCATGACGCAACTAATGAAAAACTGTTTTTT	CAISDHDATNEKLFF	.	TRBV10-3	TRBJ1-4	.
TGTGCCATCAGGCGGGACCCCCAGGGGATCTACGAGCAGTACTTC	CAIRRDPQGIYEQYF	.	TRBV10-3	TRBJ2-7	.
TGCGCCAGCAGCCAAGATATAGGGACACACCACTCTGAAAAACTGTTTTTT	CASSQDIGTHHSEKLFF	once	TRBV4-3	TRBJ1-4	.
TGTGCCAGCAGAGGCAGGGCTGATTCACCCCTCCACTTT	CASRGRADSPLHF	.	TRBV28	TRBJ1-6	.
TGTGCCAGCAGTTATCGGGTAATGGGCCCTGAGGATGAGCAGTTCTTC	CASSYRVMGPEDEQFF	.	TRBV6-5	TRBJ2-1	.
TGTGCCAGCAGCGTATGGGGGGGATTCGATGGTTCGGAGACCCAGTACTTC	CASSVWGGFDGSETQYF	.	TRBV9	TRBJ2-5	TRBD2
TGTGCCAGCAGTTTAAGTATATATAATTCACCCCTCCACTTT	CASSLSIYNSPLHF	.	TRBV28	TRBJ1-6	.
TGTGCCAGCAGTGAATTCCCAGGGGACAAAAACATTCAGTACTTC	CASSEFPGDKNIQYF	once	TRBV25-1	TRBJ2-4	.
TGTGCCAGCGGGACGCCAGCTAACTATGGCTACACCTTC	CASGTPANYGYTF	few	TRBV28	TRBJ1-2	.
TGTGCCAGCAGATTAGCGGGAGTGAGCACAGATACGCAGTATTTT	CASRLAGVSTDTQYF	.	TRBV6-5	TRBJ2-3	TRBD2
TGTGCTAGTGGAACAGGGGAGCCCCCGAGACTAGCAGAAACCTACAATGAGCAGTTCTTC	CASGTGEPPRLAETYNEQFF	.	TRBV12-5	TRBJ2-1	.
TGCGCCAGCAGCTCTAGCGAGGGGGCGGGGACCCAGTACTTC	CASSSSEGAGTQYF	.	TRBV5-1	TRBJ2-5	.
TGTGCCAGCAGCTTAGGAGTAGGTGTTAGTAGTTCACCCCTCCACTTT	CASSLGVGVSSSPLHF	.	TRBV7-2	TRBJ1-6	.
TGTGCCAGCAGTTCTCGGACTAGCGGGTATGAGCAGTTCTTC	CASSSRTSGYEQFF	.	TRBV27	TRBJ2-1	TRBD2
TGTGCCAGCAGCGCTGGGGGACTAGCGGGAATGTATACGCAGTATTTT	CASSAGGLAGMYTQYF	few	TRBV9	TRBJ2-3	TRBD2
TGTGCCAGTAGTCTATATTTAAAAGACATTCAGTACTTC	CASSLYLKDIQYF	few	TRBV19	TRBJ2-4	.
TGTGCCAGCAGCTTATCGGGGAGGGACGAGCAGTACTTC	CASSLSGRDEQYF	.	TRBV7-2	TRBJ2-7	TRBD2
TGTGCCAGCAGCCTCGGGACATCCCCCATGGAGACTGAAGCTTTCTTT	CASSLGTSPMETEAFF	.	TRBV14	TRBJ1-1	.
TGTGCCAGCAGCTTGAGGGCCTACAGGGGGCGCGGAAGTCAGCCCCAGCATTTT	CASSLRAYRGRGSQPQHF	.	TRBV5-8	TRBJ1-5	TRBD1
TGTGCCTGTCTGGAGAAAGCTAACTATGGCTACACCTTC	CACLEKANYGYTF	.	TRBV30	TRBJ1-2	.
TGTGCCAGCAGGAGCGGGATATACACAGATACGCAGTATTTT	CASRSGIYTDTQYF	.	TRBV2	TRBJ2-3	TRBD2
TGTGCCAGCAGCGAGGGGACCCAAGAGACCCAGTACTTC	CASSEGTQETQYF	.	TRBV5-4	TRBJ2-5	.
TGTGCCAGTAGTATTAAGGCACGCTACTACGAGCAGTACTTC	CASSIKARYYEQYF	.	TRBV19	TRBJ2-7	.
TGTGCCAGCGAGCGGGAGGCGGGGGATACGCAGTATTTT	CASEREAGDTQYF	.	TRBV2	TRBJ2-3	TRBD2
TGTGCCAGCAGTGAGGGGGTGGTACTTGCCAAAAACATTCAGTACTTC	CASSEGVVLAKNIQYF	.	TRBV2	TRBJ2-4	.
TGTGCCAGCAGCTTAACGCCTAGCGAAAACAATGAGCAGTTCTTC	CASSLTPSENNEQFF	.	TRBV7-3	TRBJ2-1	.
TGTGCCAGCAGCCCACTAGCGGGAGACATCGGGGAGCTGTTTTTT	CASSPLAGDIGELFF	.	TRBV4-2	TRBJ2-2	TRBD2
TGTGCCAGCAGCTCAGGAATAGAGGGGACCGGCTACACCTTC	CASSSGIEGTGYTF	.	TRBV7-2	TRBJ1-2	.
TGTGCCAGCAGTTACTCGACTCGGGCCTCAGATACGCAGTATTTT	CASSYSTRASDTQYF	.	TRBV6-5	TRBJ2-3	.
TGTGCCAGCAGCTTAGATTACCCCCCCGAGCAGTACTTC	CASSLDYPPEQYF	.	TRBV11-2	TRBJ2-7	.